The 8 T cell receptor beta chains reported below all come from one sample, sequenced in a study of T-cell reconstitution after alpha-beta-depleted transplantation in children. This sample's TCRbeta library carried unique molecular identifier barcodes. Using its own MiXCR run on the PCR reads, TCRdb lists one record per CDR3 protein. The sample contains under 850,000 distinct CDR3 sequences, about an eighth of which appear only once. The material sequenced was PBMCs, taken before TCRalphabeta/CD19-depleted stem cell transplant. These receptors originate from a girl aged 2 to 10 with congenital amegakaryocytic thrombocytopenia, due to receive a stem cell transplant.

The genes are TRBV5-1 and TRBJ1-2; D might be TRBD1 (5 bases). Germline CDR1 is SGHRS and CDR2 is YFSETQ. The germline V and J ends were trimmed by 0 bases and 5 bases, with 17 bases remaining between them. The CDR3 length is 16 residues. CDR3 protein: CASSLDAPGTGYGYTF. In DNA, the CDR3 is TGCGCCAGCAGCTTGGATGCTCCCGGGACTGGGTATGGCTACACCTTC.

In its sample, this clonotype was seen many times. The chain is built from TRBV5-1 and TRBJ2-1; D remains ambiguous. CDR1 and CDR2 (germline): SGHRS, YFSETQ. Trimming took off 7 bases at V and 0 bases at J, with 14 bases between the two ends. This CDR3 has 15 residues. CDR3 loop: CASRSRSSSYNEQFF. The CDR3 DNA reads as TGCGCCAGCCGTTCGCGGTCCAGCTCCTACAATGAGCAGTTCTTC.

This clonotype was seen only a few times. The chain couples TRBV5-1 to TRBJ2-2, with 14 nucleotides matching TRBD2. The CDR3 has 17 residues. Germline loops: CDR1 SGHRS, CDR2 YFSETQ. With 4 bases clipped from V and 6 bases from J, the junction kept 8 bases outside the gene matches. This CDR3 reads CASSTGLAGVLAGELFF. The CDR3 DNA is TGCGCCAGCAGCACGGGACTAGCGGGAGTGTTGGCCGGGGAGCTGTTTTTT.

The gene calls are TRBV29-1 and TRBJ2-3; possibly TRBD2 for D (5 bases). Germline loops: CDR1 SQVTM, CDR2 ANQGSEA. Trimming stripped 4 bases from V and 1 base from J, with 9 bases between. CDR3 size: 13 residues. This chain's CDR3 is CSVGGIGTDTQYF. DNA of the CDR3: TGCAGCGTTGGAGGGATTGGCACAGATACGCAGTATTTT.

This clonotype was seen a few times. The chain is built from TRBV7-2 and TRBJ2-1, with a tentative D call TRBD1 (5 bases). Per the germline V gene, CDR1 is SGHTA and CDR2 is FQGNSA. V was cut by 8 bases and J by 3 bases, with 17 bases left in between. The CDR3 has 15 amino acids. CDR3: CASAGRAGRYNEQFF. DNA for the CDR3: TGTGCCAGCGCAGGCCGGGCAGGGCGCTACAATGAGCAGTTCTTC.

This clonotype was seen repeatedly, ten times or more. The gene calls are TRBV6-5 and TRBJ1-4; D unclear. The germline CDR1 and CDR2 sequences are MNHEY and SVGAGI. This CDR3 has 18 amino acids. V was clipped by 2 bases and J by 5 bases, with 21 bases between them. This CDR3 is CASSYVVDPNSENEKLFF. In DNA, the CDR3 is TGTGCCAGCAGTTACGTCGTGGACCCCAACTCGGAGAATGAAAAACTGTTTTTT.

This chain joins TRBV20-1 and TRBJ2-1; TRBD2 might be the D (6 bases). CDR3 length: 17 amino acids. V was pared by 0 bases and J by 8 bases, with 23 bases between. CDR1 and CDR2 (germline): DFQATT, SNEGSKA (reference sequence). CDR3 amino acids: CSARDHVRLGSFHEQFF. For the CDR3, the DNA is TGCAGTGCTAGAGATCATGTGCGACTAGGCAGTTTCCATGAGCAGTTCTTC.

This clonotype was seen repeatedly, ten times or more. The chain links TRBV7-7 to TRBJ2-1; 10 nucleotides match TRBD2. Germline lookup yields CDR1 SSHAT and CDR2 FNYEAQ (reference sequence). With V trimmed by 2 bases and J by 6 bases, 7 bases remained unmatched. CDR3 length: 16 residues. CDR3 sequence reads: CASSLYLAGDGNEQFF. The CDR3 nucleotides are TGTGCCAGCAGCTTATACCTAGCGGGAGACGGCAATGAGCAGTTCTTC. The full variable domain, rest sourced from reference TRBV7-7 and TRBJ2-1, is GAGVSQSPRYKVTKRGQDVTLRCDPISSHATLYWYQQALGQGPEFLTYFNYEAQPDKSGLPSDRFSAERPEGSISTLTIQRTEQRDSAMYRCASSLYLAGDGNEQFFGPGTRLTVL.